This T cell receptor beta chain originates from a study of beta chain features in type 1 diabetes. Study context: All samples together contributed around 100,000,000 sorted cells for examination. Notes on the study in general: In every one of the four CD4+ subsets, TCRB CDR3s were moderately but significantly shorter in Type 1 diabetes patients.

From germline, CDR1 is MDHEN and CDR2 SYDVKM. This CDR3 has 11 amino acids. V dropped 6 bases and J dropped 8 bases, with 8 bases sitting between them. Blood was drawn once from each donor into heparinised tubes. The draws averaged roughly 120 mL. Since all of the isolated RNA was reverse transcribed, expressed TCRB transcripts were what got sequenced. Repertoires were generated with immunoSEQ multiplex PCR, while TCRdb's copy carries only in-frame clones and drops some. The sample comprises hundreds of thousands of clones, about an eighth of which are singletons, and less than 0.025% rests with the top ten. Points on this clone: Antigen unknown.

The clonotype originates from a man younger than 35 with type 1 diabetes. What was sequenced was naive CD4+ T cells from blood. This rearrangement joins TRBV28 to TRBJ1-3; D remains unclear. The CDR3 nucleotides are TGTGCCAGCAGCCAGATCGACACCATATATTTT. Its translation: CASSQIDTIYF.